A selection of T cell receptor beta chains follows, all from one sample in a study of T-cell memory formation after mild COVID-19. MiXCR was run by TCRdb on the 5' RACE reads, yielding one entry per CDR3 protein. Of about 110,000 distinct CDR3 sequences listed, roughly 20% were seen once; the top ten hold about two fifths. The sequenced material came from PBMCs or a T cell subset sorted from them (not recorded which). These receptors came from a man in his late teens or twenties who had mild COVID-19 (a few samples of this study predate the infection). Cell type and time point are not known. Each CDR3 is given with its conserved first and last residue. The order of the fields is D gene, V gene, J gene, CDR3 length, clone size, CDR3 DNA, CDR3 protein. D genes are given only for firm matches. Rows may omit the clone size; those that give it use once, few, many or a size class.

d_gene: TRBD1; v_gene: TRBV19; j_gene: TRBJ2-2; len: 15; abundance: few; CDR3nt: TGTGCCAGTAGTCCGGGACAGGGGGTGACCGGGGAGCTGTTTTTT; CDR3aa: CASSPGQGVTGELFF
d_gene: TRBD1; v_gene: TRBV12-3/TRBV12-4; j_gene: TRBJ1-3; len: 15; abundance: NA; CDR3nt: TGTGCCAGCACCGAGGGACAGTCAGCTGGAAACACCATATATTTT; CDR3aa: CASTEGQSAGNTIYF
d_gene: NA; v_gene: TRBV4-1; j_gene: TRBJ1-5; len: 17; abundance: NA; CDR3nt: TGCGCCAGCAGCCACTCCCCCCTCGGGCAGGGGAATCAGCCCCAGCATTTT; CDR3aa: CASSHSPLGQGNQPQHF
d_gene: TRBD1; v_gene: TRBV5-1; j_gene: TRBJ1-1; len: 18; abundance: NA; CDR3nt: TGCGCCAGCAGCTTGTCTGGGACAGGTTTTTTTGCAGGTACTGAAGCTTTCTTT; CDR3aa: CASSLSGTGFFAGTEAFF
d_gene: TRBD1; v_gene: TRBV7-8; j_gene: TRBJ1-1; len: 15; abundance: NA; CDR3nt: TGTGCCAGCAGCCGTGCCGGGACAGGGGGCACTGAAGCTTTCTTT; CDR3aa: CASSRAGTGGTEAFF
d_gene: NA; v_gene: TRBV11-3; j_gene: TRBJ2-6; len: 15; abundance: NA; CDR3nt: TGTGCCAGCAGCCATGGGGTCGCTGGGGCCAACGTCCTGACTTTC; CDR3aa: CASSHGVAGANVLTF
d_gene: TRBD2; v_gene: TRBV11-2; j_gene: TRBJ2-7; len: 13; abundance: few; CDR3nt: TGTGCCAGCAGCGCCGCGGGGGGGAACGAGCAGTACTTC; CDR3aa: CASSAAGGNEQYF
d_gene: NA; v_gene: TRBV9; j_gene: TRBJ2-1; len: 12; abundance: few; CDR3nt: TGTGCCAGCAGCCTCATCGGGAAGGAGCAGTTCTTC; CDR3aa: CASSLIGKEQFF
d_gene: TRBD1; v_gene: TRBV6-4; j_gene: TRBJ1-2; len: 15; abundance: NA; CDR3nt: TGTGCCAGCAGTTCGATTCCGGACAGGGCGGGGGGCTACACCTTC; CDR3aa: CASSSIPDRAGGYTF
d_gene: NA; v_gene: TRBV12-3/TRBV12-4; j_gene: TRBJ1-5; len: 15; abundance: few; CDR3nt: TGTGCCAGCAGTGTCTGGACGGCTAGCAATCAGCCCCAGCATTTT; CDR3aa: CASSVWTASNQPQHF
d_gene: NA; v_gene: TRBV4-3; j_gene: TRBJ2-2; len: 23; abundance: NA; CDR3nt: TGCGCCAGCAGCCAAGATCGGTTGGGTCGGGGGGCTCTATACTTACAGGAGTCCGGGGAGCTGTTTTTT; CDR3aa: CASSQDRLGRGALYLQESGELFF
d_gene: TRBD2; v_gene: TRBV11-2; j_gene: TRBJ2-3; len: 16; abundance: few; CDR3nt: TGTGCCAGCAGCTTAGAAGGCGGGGGGGTGCCAGATACGCAGTATTTT; CDR3aa: CASSLEGGGVPDTQYF
d_gene: TRBD1; v_gene: TRBV10-3; j_gene: TRBJ2-1; len: 14; abundance: NA; CDR3nt: TGTGCCATCTCGACAGGGTCGTCCCCCAATGAGCAGTTCTTC; CDR3aa: CAISTGSSPNEQFF
d_gene: TRBD1; v_gene: TRBV6-6; j_gene: TRBJ2-1; len: 14; abundance: NA; CDR3nt: TGTGCCAGCAGTCGGACAGGGTTTCCCAATGAGCAGTTCTTC; CDR3aa: CASSRTGFPNEQFF
d_gene: TRBD2; v_gene: TRBV2; j_gene: TRBJ2-7; len: 13; abundance: few; CDR3nt: TGTGCCAGCACTAGCGGGGGCCCCCTCGAGCAGTACTTC; CDR3aa: CASTSGGPLEQYF
d_gene: TRBD2; v_gene: TRBV12-3/TRBV12-4; j_gene: TRBJ2-3; len: 14; abundance: NA; CDR3nt: TGTGCCAGCACTCCTAGCGGGGACACAGATACGCAGTATTTT; CDR3aa: CASTPSGDTDTQYF
d_gene: NA; v_gene: TRBV7-2; j_gene: TRBJ2-7; len: 14; abundance: few; CDR3nt: TGTGCCAGCAGCCCAAGGAGGTTTTCCTACGAGCAGTACTTC; CDR3aa: CASSPRRFSYEQYF
d_gene: NA; v_gene: TRBV6-6; j_gene: TRBJ2-5; len: 14; abundance: few; CDR3nt: TGTGCCAGCAGTCCCTCCGTGACTAGTGAGACCCAGTACTTC; CDR3aa: CASSPSVTSETQYF
d_gene: NA; v_gene: TRBV7-3; j_gene: TRBJ2-3; len: 15; abundance: few; CDR3nt: TGTGCCAGCAGCTTAACCTCTTTCTTCACAGATACGCAGTATTTT; CDR3aa: CASSLTSFFTDTQYF
d_gene: NA; v_gene: TRBV4-1; j_gene: TRBJ1-1; len: 15; abundance: many; CDR3nt: TGCGCCAGCAGCCAAGAGGGGACCTTGGGCACTGAAGCTTTCTTT; CDR3aa: CASSQEGTLGTEAFF
d_gene: TRBD1; v_gene: TRBV7-9; j_gene: TRBJ2-5; len: 17; abundance: NA; CDR3nt: TGTGCCAGCAGCTTCTTGGGACAGGGGCCCCTCCAAGAGACCCAGTACTTC; CDR3aa: CASSFLGQGPLQETQYF
d_gene: TRBD2; v_gene: TRBV7-9; j_gene: TRBJ2-3; len: 16; abundance: many; CDR3nt: TGTGCCAGCAGCCCACCGGGACTAGCGGCGAGAGATACGCAGTATTTT; CDR3aa: CASSPPGLAARDTQYF
d_gene: NA; v_gene: TRBV3-1; j_gene: TRBJ1-5; len: 14; abundance: few; CDR3nt: TGTGCCAGCAGCCCAGGGAGACTCAATCAGCCCCAGCATTTT; CDR3aa: CASSPGRLNQPQHF
d_gene: TRBD1; v_gene: TRBV3-1; j_gene: TRBJ2-2; len: 16; abundance: few; CDR3nt: TGTGCCAGCAGCCAAACCGGGACAGGGTTCACCGGGGAGCTGTTTTTT; CDR3aa: CASSQTGTGFTGELFF
d_gene: NA; v_gene: TRBV12-5; j_gene: TRBJ2-5; len: 12; abundance: NA; CDR3nt: TGTGCTAGTGGTCGGACTAACGGGACCCAGTACTTC; CDR3aa: CASGRTNGTQYF
d_gene: NA; v_gene: TRBV15; j_gene: TRBJ2-3; len: 11; abundance: few; CDR3nt: TGTGCCACCAGCAGTGCGGATACGCAGTATTTT; CDR3aa: CATSSADTQYF
d_gene: NA; v_gene: TRBV4-1; j_gene: TRBJ1-1; len: 15; abundance: NA; CDR3nt: TGCGCCAGCAGCCCGCTGGGTGGGGGGCAGGGTGAAGCTTTCTTT; CDR3aa: CASSPLGGGQGEAFF
d_gene: TRBD2; v_gene: TRBV7-2; j_gene: TRBJ2-1; len: 16; abundance: few; CDR3nt: TGTGCCAGCAGCTTAGGACGGCGGGGGGGCCAGGATGAGCAGTTCTTC; CDR3aa: CASSLGRRGGQDEQFF
d_gene: TRBD1; v_gene: TRBV15; j_gene: TRBJ1-2; len: 16; abundance: NA; CDR3nt: TGTGCCACCAGCACCCGTCAGGGACAGGACCGCTATGGCTACACCTTC; CDR3aa: CATSTRQGQDRYGYTF
d_gene: TRBD1; v_gene: TRBV12-3/TRBV12-4; j_gene: TRBJ1-3; len: 14; abundance: NA; CDR3nt: TGTGCCAGCAGTTCCGGGACAGGGTCGGCCGCCATATATTTT; CDR3aa: CASSSGTGSAAIYF
d_gene: TRBD1; v_gene: TRBV4-3; j_gene: TRBJ2-5; len: 15; abundance: few; CDR3nt: TGCGCCAGCAGCCGGGACAGGGTCAATATTGAGACCCAGTACTTC; CDR3aa: CASSRDRVNIETQYF
d_gene: NA; v_gene: TRBV28; j_gene: TRBJ2-1; len: 16; abundance: NA; CDR3nt: TGTGCCAGCAGTTTATCGGTGGCAGTGTCAGGGGATGAGCAGTTCTTC; CDR3aa: CASSLSVAVSGDEQFF
d_gene: TRBD2; v_gene: TRBV15; j_gene: TRBJ2-1; len: 14; abundance: NA; CDR3nt: TGTGCCACCAAGGCTAGCGGGGGGGTAAGTTCGCAGTTCTTC; CDR3aa: CATKASGGVSSQFF
d_gene: NA; v_gene: TRBV10-3; j_gene: TRBJ1-1; len: 12; abundance: few; CDR3nt: TGTGCCATCAGTGGGGCAGGGAACGAAGCTTTCTTT; CDR3aa: CAISGAGNEAFF
d_gene: NA; v_gene: TRBV4-3; j_gene: TRBJ1-2; len: 13; abundance: few; CDR3nt: TGCGCCAGCAGCCAAAGTCGCTACTATGGCTACACCTTC; CDR3aa: CASSQSRYYGYTF
d_gene: NA; v_gene: TRBV7-9; j_gene: TRBJ1-2; len: 14; abundance: NA; CDR3nt: TGTGCCAGCAGCTTGGGCAGGGGAGGAGATGGCTACACCTTC; CDR3aa: CASSLGRGGDGYTF
d_gene: NA; v_gene: TRBV27; j_gene: TRBJ2-7; len: 14; abundance: NA; CDR3nt: TGTGCCAGCAGTTACGGCGGGGACGTCTACGAGCAGTACTTC; CDR3aa: CASSYGGDVYEQYF
d_gene: NA; v_gene: TRBV9; j_gene: TRBJ2-1; len: 16; abundance: few; CDR3nt: TGTGCCAGCAGCGTAGGGGGGGGGCCCGCCTACAATGAGCAGTTCTTC; CDR3aa: CASSVGGGPAYNEQFF
d_gene: NA; v_gene: TRBV12-3/TRBV12-4; j_gene: TRBJ2-5; len: 14; abundance: few; CDR3nt: TGTGCCAGCAGGACACAGGGACTCCAAGAGACCCAGTACTTC; CDR3aa: CASRTQGLQETQYF
d_gene: TRBD1; v_gene: TRBV4-1; j_gene: TRBJ1-4; len: 14; abundance: few; CDR3nt: TGCGCCAGCAGCGCCGGGACAGGGGACGAAAAACTGTTTTTT; CDR3aa: CASSAGTGDEKLFF
d_gene: NA; v_gene: TRBV9; j_gene: TRBJ1-5; len: 14; abundance: once; CDR3nt: TGTGCCAGCAGCGCCAGTTATAGCAATCAGCCCCAGCATTTT; CDR3aa: CASSASYSNQPQHF
d_gene: NA; v_gene: TRBV7-9; j_gene: TRBJ2-1; len: 15; abundance: NA; CDR3nt: TGTGCCAGCAGCTCACCGGGAAGTTTAATGGATGAGCAGTTCTTC; CDR3aa: CASSSPGSLMDEQFF